What follows are 19 T cell receptor beta chains derived from one specimen sequenced in a study of shared clonotypes between healthy human individuals. Measured with immunoSEQ multiplex PCR; TCRdb has only the in-frame clones, and not every one. The sample consists of some 1,400,000 clones, around 97% of them appearing once. Sequenced input: naive CD4+ T cells sorted from blood. Subset of the sample: CD45RA+ positively selected. The receptor source for this set is a man in his thirties or forties in good health.

The chain is built from TRBV2 and TRBJ2-1, with TRBD2 identical over 9 bases. The V gene end was trimmed by 1 base and the J gene end by 3 bases; junction bases not matched to a gene: 10. There are 18 residues in the CDR3. From germline, CDR1 is SNHLY and CDR2 FYNNEI. CDR3 DNA: TGTGCCAGCAGTGAAGGTGTCGCTAGCGGGATTGGCTACAATGAGCAGTTCTTC. It specifies CASSEGVASGIGYNEQFF.

The V and J genes are TRBV11-2 and TRBJ2-1; D remains ambiguous. Germline V gene sequence: CDR1 SGHAT, CDR2 FQNNGV. The CDR3 covers 11 residues. Trimming pared 7 bases from V and 4 bases from J, leaving 5 bases between. CDR3 region: CASKSYNEQFF. CDR3 DNA: TGTGCCAGCAAAAGTTACAATGAGCAGTTCTTC.

Only one count was recorded for this clone. The chain employs TRBV28 and TRBJ1-2; 7 bases map to TRBD1. The CDR3 length is 15 residues. In germline, CDR1 is MDHEN, CDR2 SYDVKM. V trimming: 5 bases; J trimming: 2 bases; junction bases outside the gene matches: 8. This CDR3 reads CASSPRGRKNYGYTF. The CDR3 region has the DNA TGTGCCAGCAGTCCTAGGGGGCGCAAGAACTATGGCTACACCTTC.

The V call is TRBV5-1, the J call TRBJ2-2; 7 bases align to TRBD2. J lost 1 base, V lost 0 bases, and 9 bases had no gene match. The CDR3 contains 18 residues. CDR1 is SGHRS and CDR2 is YFSETQ in the germline V gene. CDR3 bases: TGCGCCAGCAGCTTGGCGTCCACTAGCGACCGGAACACCGGGGAGCTGTTTTTT. Protein: CASSLASTSDRNTGELFF. Using reference TRBV5-1 and TRBJ2-2 for the parts outside the CDR3, the full variable domain is KAGVTQTPRYLIKTRGQQVTLSCSPISGHRSVSWYQQTPGQGLQFLFEYFSETQRNKGNFPGRFSGRQFSNSRSEMNVSTLELGDSALYLCASSLASTSDRNTGELFFGEGSRLTVL.

CDR3 sequence reads: CASSGGPTGNTIYF. Written as DNA, the CDR3 is TGTGCCAGCAGTGGTGGACCCACTGGAAACACCATATATTTT. The rearrangement uses TRBV6-1 and TRBJ1-3; D remains ambiguous. Trimming left V 4 bases short and J 2 bases short, with 9 bases between. CDR1 MNHNS and CDR2 SASEGT come from the germline V gene. CDR3 size: 14 residues.

The chain uses TRBV5-1 and TRBJ2-1; 8 bases agree with TRBD2. The trim removed 0 bases at V and 2 bases at J, leaving 4 bases unmatched. This CDR3 contains 16 residues. Germline V lookup: CDR1 SGHRS, CDR2 YFSETQ. The CDR3 loop reads CASSLDAAGAYNEQFF. DNA for the CDR3: TGCGCCAGCAGCTTGGACGCAGCGGGAGCCTACAATGAGCAGTTCTTC.

The chain is built from TRBV28 and TRBJ2-1; TRBD2 matches 15 bases. The germline V gene encodes CDR1 MDHEN and CDR2 SYDVKM. V was clipped by 5 bases and J by 2 bases; unmatched bases: 10. The CDR3 spans 19 residues. CDR3 loop: CASSPDFGLAGGPYNEQFF. DNA of the CDR3: TGTGCCAGCAGTCCCGACTTTGGACTAGCGGGAGGGCCCTACAATGAGCAGTTCTTC.

The rearrangement links TRBV10-1 to TRBJ2-3; 8 nucleotides match TRBD2. V shed 2 bases, J shed 0 bases, and the junction held 4 bases outside the gene matches. CDR3 length equals 16 residues. Germline loops: CDR1 WNHNN, CDR2 SYGVQD (reference sequence). The CDR3 nucleotides read TGCGCCAGCAGTGAGAGCGGGAGACCTAGCACAGATACGCAGTATTTT. As protein: CASSESGRPSTDTQYF.

This chain joins TRBV5-1 and TRBJ2-7; TRBD1 aligns across 8 bases. The CDR3 length is 16 residues. Unmatched junction bases numbered 11, after V lost 4 bases and J lost 2 bases. Germline loops: CDR1 SGHRS, CDR2 YFSETQ. The CDR3 DNA is TGCGCCAGCAGCGCATCGACCGGGACAGGAACCTACGAGCAGTACTTC. Protein sequence: CASSASTGTGTYEQYF.

As for this clone: Distinct nucleotide sequences in the sample also encode this CDR3. The J gene is TRBJ2-2, the V gene TRBV18, with D possibly matching TRBD1 (6 bases). This CDR3 is 16 amino acids long. CDR1 and CDR2 from the germline V gene are KGHSH and LQKENI. V dropped 1 base and J dropped 2 bases, with 11 bases sitting between them. The CDR3 region is CASSPLAGANTGELFF. Written as DNA, the CDR3 is TGTGCCAGCTCACCACTGGCAGGGGCAAACACCGGGGAGCTGTTTTTT.

This chain's CDR3 is CASSSGQHNYGYTF. DNA for the CDR3: TGTGCCAGCAGCTCGGGACAACATAACTATGGCTACACCTTC. The chain carries TRBV13 and TRBJ1-2; TRBD1 might be the D (6 bases). The CDR3 sequence is 14 residues long. Trimming took off 4 bases at V and 1 base at J, with 10 bases between the two ends. Germline V CDR1 and CDR2: PRHDT, FYEKMQ (reference sequence).

The chain is built from TRBV5-1 and TRBJ1-2; D is unclear. Per the germline V gene, CDR1 is SGHRS and CDR2 is YFSETQ. V lost 6 bases to trimming and J lost 5 bases, with 20 bases between them. The CDR3 loop spans 15 amino acids. The DNA of the CDR3 is TGCGCCAGCAAACCCAAGTTTGGGGATCTATATGGCTACACCTTC. As protein: CASKPKFGDLYGYTF.

As concerns this clone: Additional DNA sequences in this sample encode the identical CDR3. The chain couples TRBV19 to TRBJ1-5, with D unclear. V shed 5 bases and J shed 4 bases, with 6 bases lying between them. The CDR3 contains 12 residues. Germline lookup yields CDR1 LNHDA and CDR2 SQIVND (reference sequence). In nucleotides, the CDR3 is TGTGCCAGTAGTGTTTCAAATCAGCCCCAGCATTTT. Its protein is CASSVSNQPQHF.

In regard to this clone: In the same sample, other DNA sequences code for this CDR3. The V gene is TRBV9, the J gene TRBJ2-7; no clear D gene. Germline values: CDR1 SGDLS, CDR2 YYNGEE. V lost 2 bases and J 0 bases, leaving 9 bases between the germline ends. The CDR3 is made up of 14 amino acids. CDR3 region: CASSVNPSSYEQYF. The CDR3 DNA follows: TGTGCCAGCAGCGTCAACCCTAGCTCCTACGAGCAGTACTTC.

Written as DNA, the CDR3 is TGTGCCAGCAGCGGACAGGGGGCGCGGAACGGGGAGCTGTTTTTT. It codes for CASSGQGARNGELFF. The chain uses TRBV28 and TRBJ2-2; 11 positions agree with TRBD1. Germline trimming cut 6 bases from V and 7 bases from J; bases unmatched to any gene: 7. The germline V gene has CDR1 MDHEN and CDR2 SYDVKM. The CDR3 sequence is 15 residues long.

The chain joins TRBV5-1 to TRBJ2-7; 8 nucleotides match TRBD2. The CDR3 consists of 17 residues. In germline, CDR1 is SGHRS, CDR2 YFSETQ. V trimming: 4 bases; J trimming: 1 base; junction bases outside the gene matches: 13. The CDR3 nucleotides are TGCGCCAGCAGCCACACTAGCGGATATGGGGGGTCCTACGAGCAGTACTTC. It codes for CASSHTSGYGGSYEQYF. Full variable domain (rest looked up from reference TRBV5-1 and TRBJ2-7): KAGVTQTPRYLIKTRGQQVTLSCSPISGHRSVSWYQQTPGQGLQFLFEYFSETQRNKGNFPGRFSGRQFSNSRSEMNVSTLELGDSALYLCASSHTSGYGGSYEQYFGPGTRLTVT.

The rearrangement uses TRBV7-9 and TRBJ2-1, with D perhaps matching TRBD2 (6 bases). Germline CDR1 and CDR2: SEHNR and FQNEAQ (reference sequence). Trimming removed 2 bases at V and 5 bases at J, with 10 bases between. CDR3 length: 14 residues. CDR3 sequence: CASSLRDWNNEQFF. CDR3 coding DNA: TGTGCCAGCAGCTTACGGGACTGGAACAATGAGCAGTTCTTC.

CDR3 in amino acids: CASSLQGGGNQPQHF. The CDR3 nucleotides read TGTGCCAGCAGCTTACAGGGAGGGGGCAATCAGCCCCAGCATTTT. The chain uses TRBV7-9 and TRBJ1-5, with a weak D call TRBD1 (5 bases). Trimming left V 2 bases short and J 2 bases short, with 10 bases between. The CDR3 extends over 15 amino acids. Germline V gene lookup returns CDR1 SEHNR and CDR2 FQNEAQ (reference sequence). The whole variable domain, remainder taken from reference TRBV7-9 and TRBJ1-5, is DTGVSQNPRHKITKRGQNVTFRCDPISEHNRLYWYRQTLGQGPEFLTYFQNEAQLEKSRLLSDRFSAERPKGSFSTLEIQRTEQGDSAMYLCASSLQGGGNQPQHFGDGTRLSIL.

The chain couples TRBV19 to TRBJ2-7, with D perhaps TRBD2 (5 bases). The V gene's germline CDR1 is LNHDA and CDR2 SQIVND (reference sequence). V dropped 7 bases and J dropped 3 bases, with 16 bases sitting between them. The CDR3 sequence is 14 residues long. DNA for the CDR3: TGTGCCAGTAACCCCCGGGGTGGGGACTACGAGCAGTACTTC. This gives the protein CASNPRGGDYEQYF.